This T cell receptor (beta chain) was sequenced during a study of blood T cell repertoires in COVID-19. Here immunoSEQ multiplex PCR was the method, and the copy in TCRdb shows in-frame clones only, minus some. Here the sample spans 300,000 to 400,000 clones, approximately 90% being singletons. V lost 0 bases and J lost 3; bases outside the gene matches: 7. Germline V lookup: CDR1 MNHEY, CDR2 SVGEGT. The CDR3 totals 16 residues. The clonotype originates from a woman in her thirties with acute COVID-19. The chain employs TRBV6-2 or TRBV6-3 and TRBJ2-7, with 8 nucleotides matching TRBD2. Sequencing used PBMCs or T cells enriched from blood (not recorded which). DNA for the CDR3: TGTGCCAGCAGTTACTCGGGAGCGGGGGCCTTCTACGAGCAGTACTTC. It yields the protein CASSYSGAGAFYEQYF.